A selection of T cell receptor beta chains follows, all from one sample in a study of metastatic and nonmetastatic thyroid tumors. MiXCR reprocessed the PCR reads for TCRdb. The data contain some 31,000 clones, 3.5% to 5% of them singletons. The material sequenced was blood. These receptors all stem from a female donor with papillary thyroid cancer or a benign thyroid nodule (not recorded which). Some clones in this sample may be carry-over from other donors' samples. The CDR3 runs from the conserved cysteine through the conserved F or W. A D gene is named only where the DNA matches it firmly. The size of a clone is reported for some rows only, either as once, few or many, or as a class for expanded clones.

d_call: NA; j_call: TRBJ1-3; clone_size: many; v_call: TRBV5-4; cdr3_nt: TGTGCCAGCAGCTTGTCCGGGGGGCGGTCTGGAAACACCATATATTTT; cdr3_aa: CASSLSGGRSGNTIYF
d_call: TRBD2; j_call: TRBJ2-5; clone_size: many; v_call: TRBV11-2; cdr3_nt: TGTGCCAGCAGCCCGTTTTGGCGGGGGGCGGGAGAGACCCAGTACTTC; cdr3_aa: CASSPFWRGAGETQYF
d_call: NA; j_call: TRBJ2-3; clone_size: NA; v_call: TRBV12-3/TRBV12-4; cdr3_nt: TGTGCCAGCAGTTTAGGGGCTTATACGCAGTATTTT; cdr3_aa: CASSLGAYTQYF
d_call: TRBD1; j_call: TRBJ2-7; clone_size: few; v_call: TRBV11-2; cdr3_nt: TGTGCCAGCAGCTTAGAAGGACAGGGGGGGGCCTACGAGCAGTACTTC; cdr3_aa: CASSLEGQGGAYEQYF
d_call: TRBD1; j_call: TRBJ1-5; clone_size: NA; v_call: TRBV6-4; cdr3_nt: TGTGCCAGCAGTGATCGACAGGGGGCGGGTTGCAATCAGCCCCAGCATTTT; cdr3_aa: CASSDRQGAGCNQPQHF
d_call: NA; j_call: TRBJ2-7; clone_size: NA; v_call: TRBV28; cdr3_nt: TGTGCCAGCATTTTCCGTCAGGGTGATGAGCAGTACTTC; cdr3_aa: CASIFRQGDEQYF
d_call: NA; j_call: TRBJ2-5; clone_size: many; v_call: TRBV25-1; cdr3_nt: TGTGCCAGCAGGGGAGGCCCCCAAGAGACCCAGTACTTC; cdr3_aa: CASRGGPQETQYF
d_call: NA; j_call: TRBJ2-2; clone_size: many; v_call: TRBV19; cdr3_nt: TGTGCCAGCCAAACCCTCTGGGGAGAGACCGGGGAGCTGTTTTTT; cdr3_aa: CASQTLWGETGELFF
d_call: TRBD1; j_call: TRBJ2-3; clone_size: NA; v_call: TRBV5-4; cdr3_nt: TGTGCCAGTAGCTTGGACAGGGGTTACACAGATACGCAGTATTTT; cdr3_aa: CASSLDRGYTDTQYF
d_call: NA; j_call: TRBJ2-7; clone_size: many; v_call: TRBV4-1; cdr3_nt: TGCGCCAGCAGCCAAGATAGGGCAGGAGGGTCCTACGAGCAGTACTTC; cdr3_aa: CASSQDRAGGSYEQYF
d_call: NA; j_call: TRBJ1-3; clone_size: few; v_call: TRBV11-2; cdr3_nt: TGTGCCAGCAGCCCCATTGGTGGCAGTGCTTTCTCTGGAAACACCATATATTTT; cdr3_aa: CASSPIGGSAFSGNTIYF
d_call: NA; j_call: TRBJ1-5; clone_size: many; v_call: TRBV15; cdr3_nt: TGTGCCACCAGCAGAGATATCGTCAGAGCGGCCGGTCAGCCCCAGCATTTT; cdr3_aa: CATSRDIVRAAGQPQHF
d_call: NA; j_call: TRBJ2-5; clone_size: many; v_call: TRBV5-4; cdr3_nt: TGTGCCAGCAGCTTGGACTTGTACCAAGAGACCCAGTACTTC; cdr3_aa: CASSLDLYQETQYF
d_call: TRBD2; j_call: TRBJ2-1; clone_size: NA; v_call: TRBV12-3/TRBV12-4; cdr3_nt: TGTGCCAGCACAACACCGAGCGGGAGGGATAAGAATGAGCAGTTCTTC; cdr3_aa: CASTTPSGRDKNEQFF
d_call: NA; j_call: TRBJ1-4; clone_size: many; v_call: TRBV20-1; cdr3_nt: TGCAGTGCTAGAGAAAGAGGGCCCAATGAAAAACTGTTTTTT; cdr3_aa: CSARERGPNEKLFF
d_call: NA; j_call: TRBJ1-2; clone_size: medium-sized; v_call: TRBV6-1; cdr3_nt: TGTGCCAGCAGTGGACCCTTGATCAGCGGCTATGGCTACACCTTC; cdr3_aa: CASSGPLISGYGYTF
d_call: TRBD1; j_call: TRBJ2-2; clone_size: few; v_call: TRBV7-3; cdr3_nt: TGTGCCAGCAGCTCGGACAGGGCCGGGGAGCTGTTTTTT; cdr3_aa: CASSSDRAGELFF
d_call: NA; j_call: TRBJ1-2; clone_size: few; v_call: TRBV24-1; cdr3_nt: TGTGCCACCAGTGACCGAGGGGGGGGCTACACCTTC; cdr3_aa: CATSDRGGGYTF
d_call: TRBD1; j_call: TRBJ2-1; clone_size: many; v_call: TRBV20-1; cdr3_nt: TGCAGTGCTAGATTCTGGGACAGGGGTAATGAGCAGTTCTTC; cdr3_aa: CSARFWDRGNEQFF
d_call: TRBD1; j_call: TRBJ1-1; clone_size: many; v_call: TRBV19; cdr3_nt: TGTGCCAGTAGTATGGACAGGGTCACTGAAGCTTTCTTT; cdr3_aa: CASSMDRVTEAFF
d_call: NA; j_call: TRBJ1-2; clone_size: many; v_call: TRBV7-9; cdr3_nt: TGTGCCAGCAGCTTAGGGAGAGGTTATGGCTACACCTTC; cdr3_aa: CASSLGRGYGYTF
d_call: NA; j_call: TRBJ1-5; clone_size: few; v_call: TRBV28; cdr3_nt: TGTGCCAGCAGTCCCTTTGTTTGCAATCAGCCCCAGCATTTT; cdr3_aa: CASSPFVCNQPQHF
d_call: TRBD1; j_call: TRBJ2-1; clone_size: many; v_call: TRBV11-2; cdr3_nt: TGTGCCAGCAGCGTCGGGACAGGGGGCCCCTATGAGCAGTTCTTC; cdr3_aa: CASSVGTGGPYEQFF
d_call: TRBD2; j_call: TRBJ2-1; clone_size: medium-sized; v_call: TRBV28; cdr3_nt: TGTGCCAGCAATGCCCTGATGATCGGACTAGCGGGAGGCGATGAGCAGTTCTTC; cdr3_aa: CASNALMIGLAGGDEQFF
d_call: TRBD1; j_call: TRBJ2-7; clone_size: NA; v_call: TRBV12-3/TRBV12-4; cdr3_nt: TGTGCCAGCAGTTCTAACCCAGGACAGGGGACATTCTACGAGCAGTACTTC; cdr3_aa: CASSSNPGQGTFYEQYF
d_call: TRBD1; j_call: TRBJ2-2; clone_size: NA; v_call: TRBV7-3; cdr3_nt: TGTGCCAGCATTTCTGGACAGGGGGAGGACACCGGGGAGCTGTTTTTT; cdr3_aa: CASISGQGEDTGELFF
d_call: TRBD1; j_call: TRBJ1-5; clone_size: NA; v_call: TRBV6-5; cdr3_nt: TGTGCCAGCAGTTACACAGGGGGAGGGCAGCCCCAGCATTTT; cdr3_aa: CASSYTGGGQPQHF
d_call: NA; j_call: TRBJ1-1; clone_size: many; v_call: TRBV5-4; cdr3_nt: TGTGCCAGCAGCCGGAGTGACGGCACTGAAGCTTTCTTT; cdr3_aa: CASSRSDGTEAFF
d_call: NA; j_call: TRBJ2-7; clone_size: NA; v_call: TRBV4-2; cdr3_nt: TGTGCCAGCAGCCAAGATGGGGGTAGCGAGCAGTACTTC; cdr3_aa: CASSQDGGSEQYF
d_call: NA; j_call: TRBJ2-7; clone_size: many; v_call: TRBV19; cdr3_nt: TGTGCCAGTAGTATAGGGGGGGGGGCATACGAGCAGTACTTC; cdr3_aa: CASSIGGGAYEQYF
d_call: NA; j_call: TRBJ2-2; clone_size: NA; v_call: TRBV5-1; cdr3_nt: TGCGCCAGCAGCTTGACCCACGGGACCGGGGAGCTGTTTTTT; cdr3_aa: CASSLTHGTGELFF
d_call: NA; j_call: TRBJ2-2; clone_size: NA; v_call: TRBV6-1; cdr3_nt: TGTGCCAGTCAAACAGGGGGGGGCCGGGAGCTGTTTTTT; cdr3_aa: CASQTGGGRELFF